The sequence of this TCR beta chain was determined in a study of T cells in Graves' hyperthyroidism and ophthalmopathy. Whole-study results and caveats: Researchers found most expanded thyroid clonotypes above 0.001 in blood as well. Ophthalmopathy onset followed model prediction by a median around 6.6 months.

Orbital computed tomography, thyroid ultrasound, serum thyroxine and TRAb, and clinical symptoms together informed the diagnoses. RNA transcripts gave rise to amplified TCR beta CDR3 regions. TCR CDR3 regions were first amplified by RT-PCR with HTBI primers. MiXCR, run by TCRdb on the multiplex PCR reads, gives a single entry per CDR3 protein. The profile shows under 350,000 distinct CDR3 sequences, 15% to 20% of them singletons. This clonotype was recorded many times. Its matching antigen is unknown. V was clipped by 5 bases and J by 3 bases; unmatched bases: 10. CDR3 length: 16 residues. Germline loops: CDR1 LGHDT, CDR2 YNNKEL (reference sequence).

This receptor was taken from a woman in her forties or fifties with Graves' hyperthyroidism. This sequence joins TRBV3-1 and TRBJ1-5; 7 nucleotides line up with TRBD1. Sequencing used blood. The CDR3 here is CASSSAGEGANQPQHF. In DNA form, the CDR3 reads TGTGCCAGCAGCTCCGCAGGGGAGGGGGCCAATCAGCCCCAGCATTTT.